These 9 T cell receptor beta chains came from one sample sequenced in a study of blood T cells in healthy people across ages. A sample-barcoded 5' primer and a J-beta primer mix were used in a second PCR of about 7 to 12 cycles. Via MiXCR, TCRdb re-called the 5' RACE reads, giving one row per CDR3 protein. The sample has fewer than 2,000,000 distinct CDR3 sequences; about 31% are singletons. The specimen was blood. The receptors were sampled from a woman aged 25 to 39 in good health.

J is TRBJ2-1 and V is TRBV6-2 or TRBV6-3, with 9 bases matching TRBD2. The CDR3 is made up of 13 amino acids. The germline CDR1 and CDR2 sequences are MNHEY and SVGEGT. The ends lost 5 bases at V and 10 bases at J; junction bases unmatched: 6. CDR3 residues: CASSQYTSGEQFF. Here the CDR3 DNA reads TGTGCCAGCAGTCAATATACTAGCGGGGAGCAGTTCTTC.

This sequence joins TRBV20-1 and TRBJ2-3, with unresolved D. With 5 bases removed from V and 12 bases from J, the gap between germline ends came to 12 bases. Germline V CDR1 and CDR2: DFQATT, SNEGSKA (reference sequence). This CDR3 has 10 residues. The CDR3 protein is CSAHDSSQYF. The CDR3 nucleotides are TGCAGTGCTCACGACTCGTCACAGTATTTT.

In this sample, this clonotype turned up a few times. The rearrangement uses TRBV20-1 and TRBJ1-6; 10 bases agree with TRBD1. This CDR3 spans 12 amino acids. Unmatched junction bases numbered 2, after V lost 6 bases and J lost 9 bases. CDR1 is DFQATT and CDR2 is SNEGSKA in the germline V gene (reference sequence). The CDR3 loop is CSARDRGSPLHF. The CDR3 DNA is TGCAGTGCCCGGGACAGGGGTTCACCCCTCCACTTT.

This clonotype has just one count. This chain connects TRBV12-3 or TRBV12-4 to TRBJ2-1, with D unclear. The CDR3 runs 14 residues. The V and J ends lost 3 bases and 5 bases respectively, with 11 bases between them. The CDR3: CASSFGAANNEQFF. CDR3 nucleotides: TGTGCCAGCAGTTTTGGAGCTGCGAACAATGAGCAGTTCTTC.

This clonotype has ten or more counts. This chain connects TRBV18 to TRBJ2-5; no reliable D call. Germline V gene data show CDR1 as KGHSH and CDR2 as LQKENI. The CDR3 is 14 amino acids. With 6 bases removed from V and 5 bases from J, the gap between germline ends came to 16 bases. CDR3 protein: CASSPIRVGETQYF. Written as DNA, the CDR3 is TGTGCCAGCTCCCCGATACGGGTCGGGGAGACCCAGTACTTC.

This clonotype showed up just a few times. The chain carries TRBV11-2 and TRBJ2-5; D remains unclear. Germline loops: CDR1 SGHAT, CDR2 FQNNGV. This CDR3 contains 14 residues. The germline V and J ends were trimmed by 6 bases and 3 bases, with 14 bases remaining between them. CDR3 region: CASRPGYIEETQYF. The CDR3 bases are TGTGCCAGCAGACCTGGCTACATAGAAGAGACCCAGTACTTC.

In its sample, this clonotype was seen a few times. J is TRBJ1-1 and V is TRBV29-1, with no clear D. The CDR3 has 13 residues. Per the germline V gene, CDR1 is SQVTM and CDR2 is ANQGSEA. V was shortened by 8 bases and J by 3 bases, with 16 bases between the two germline ends. For the CDR3, the DNA is TGCAGCTCCCCGTGTAGCCATTACACTGAAGCTTTCTTT. Encoded protein: CSSPCSHYTEAFF.

This clonotype has just one count. This chain links TRBV6-2 or TRBV6-3 with TRBJ1-2; D gene uncertain. CDR1 is MNHEY, CDR2 SVGEGT, per germline. This CDR3 is built from 14 residues. Trimming removed 11 bases at V and 6 bases at J, with 22 bases between. CDR3 nucleotides: TGTGCCGGCGTGAATGGAGGGTCGGAGGATGGCTACACCTTC. Its protein is CAGVNGGSEDGYTF.

The chain links TRBV28 to TRBJ2-4, with D perhaps TRBD1 (6 bases). The J call may be wrong; the DNA end is better matched by TRBJ2-7. This CDR3 contains 14 residues. Germline values: CDR1 MDHEN, CDR2 SYDVKM. The CDR3 protein is CASTEDSINYEQYF. The CDR3 DNA is TGTGCCAGCACCGAGGACAGTATCAACTACGAGCAGTACTTC.